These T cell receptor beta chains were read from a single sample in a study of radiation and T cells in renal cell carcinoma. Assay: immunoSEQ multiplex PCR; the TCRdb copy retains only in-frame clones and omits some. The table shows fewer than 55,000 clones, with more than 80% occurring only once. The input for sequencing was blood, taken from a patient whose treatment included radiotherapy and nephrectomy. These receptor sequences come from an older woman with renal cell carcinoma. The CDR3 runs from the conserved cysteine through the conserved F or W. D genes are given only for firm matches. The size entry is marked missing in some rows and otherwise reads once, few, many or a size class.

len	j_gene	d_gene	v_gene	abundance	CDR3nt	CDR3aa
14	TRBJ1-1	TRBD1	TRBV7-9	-	TGTGCCAGCAGCTTGACAGGGGTAAACACTGAAGCTTTCTTT	CASSLTGVNTEAFF
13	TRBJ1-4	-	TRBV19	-	TGTGCCAGTAGCCCCCACAGGGCTGAAAAACTGTTTTTT	CASSPHRAEKLFF
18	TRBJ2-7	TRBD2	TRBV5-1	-	TGCGCCAGCAGCTTGGAGGGGATTGGACTAGCGGGTTTCTACGAGCAGTACTTC	CASSLEGIGLAGFYEQYF
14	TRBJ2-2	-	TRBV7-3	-	TGTGCCAGCAGCTTAGACTACCCTGTCGGGCAGCTGTTTTTT	CASSLDYPVGQLFF
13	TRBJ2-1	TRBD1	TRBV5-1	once	TGCGCCAGCAGCTTGGACGGACAGGGGGCTCTGTTCTTC	CASSLDGQGALFF
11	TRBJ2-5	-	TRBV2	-	TGTGCCAGCAGTGAACAAGAGACCCAGTACTTC	CASSEQETQYF
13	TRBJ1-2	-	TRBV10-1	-	TGCGCCAGCAGTAATGACCGCTTCTATGGCTACACCTTC	CASSNDRFYGYTF
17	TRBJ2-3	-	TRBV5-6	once	TGTGCCAGCAGCCCCCCGTGGATAGAGCGGAACACAGATACGCAGTATTTT	CASSPPWIERNTDTQYF
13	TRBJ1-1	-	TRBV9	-	TGTGCCAGCAGCGTATGGGTAGGAACTGAAGCTTTCTTT	CASSVWVGTEAFF
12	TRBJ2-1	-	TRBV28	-	TGTGCCAGCACGAGGTGGGGGACCGAGCAGTTCTTC	CASTRWGTEQFF
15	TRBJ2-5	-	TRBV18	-	TGTGCCAGCTCACCAACCCGACAGAGCCAAGAGACCCAGTACTTC	CASSPTRQSQETQYF
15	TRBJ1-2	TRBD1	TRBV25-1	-	TGTGCCAGCAGTGAAGCGGGACAGGGGAACTATGGCTACACCTTC	CASSEAGQGNYGYTF
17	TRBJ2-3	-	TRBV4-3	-	TGCGCCAGCAGCCAAGAGGGGGGCGGCCGTTTCACAGATACGCAGTATTTT	CASSQEGGGRFTDTQYF
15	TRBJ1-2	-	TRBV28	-	TGTGCCAGCAGTAGTGGGGAGGGACGGAACTATGGCTACACCTTC	CASSSGEGRNYGYTF
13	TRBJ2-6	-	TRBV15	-	TGTGCCACCAGCAACCCTGGGGCCAACGTCCTGACTTTC	CATSNPGANVLTF
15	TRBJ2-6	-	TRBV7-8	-	TGTGCCAGCAGGTTCGTCGGGGTCGGGGCCAACGTCCTGACTTTC	CASRFVGVGANVLTF
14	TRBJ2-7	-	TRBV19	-	TGTGCCAGTAGGACCGGGACGCTTCCTTACGAGCAGTACTTC	CASRTGTLPYEQYF
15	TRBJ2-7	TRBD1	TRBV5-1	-	TGCGCCAGCAGCTTGGCGGGACAGGGGGCCTACGAGCAGTACTTC	CASSLAGQGAYEQYF
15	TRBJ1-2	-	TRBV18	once	TGTGCCAGCTCGCCTCTGCAGGGAAAAGACTATGGCTACACCTTC	CASSPLQGKDYGYTF
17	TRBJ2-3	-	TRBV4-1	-	TGCGCCAGCAGCCAAGATCTTCGGGTCCCGGGGACAGATACGCAGTATTTT	CASSQDLRVPGTDTQYF
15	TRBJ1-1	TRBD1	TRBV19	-	TGTGCCAGTAGTGCGGGACAGGGAGGTATCACTGAAGCTTTCTTT	CASSAGQGGITEAFF
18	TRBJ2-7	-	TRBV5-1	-	TGCGCCAGCAGCTTGAAAGGGTACCCGGGACGGTACTCCTACGAGCAGTACTTC	CASSLKGYPGRYSYEQYF
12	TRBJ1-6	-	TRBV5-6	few	TGTGCCAGCAGCTTGAATCGGCAAACCCTCCACTTT	CASSLNRQTLHF
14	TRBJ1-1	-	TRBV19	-	TGTGCCAGTAGTATAGACGGGGGGAACACTGAAGCTTTCTTT	CASSIDGGNTEAFF
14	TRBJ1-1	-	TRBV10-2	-	TGCGCCAGCAGTAAACCCAGGGAGAGCACTGAAGCTTTCTTT	CASSKPRESTEAFF
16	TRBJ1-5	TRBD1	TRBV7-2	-	TGTGCCAGCAGCACCGGCTGGCAGGGGGGTAATCAGCCCCAGCATTTT	CASSTGWQGGNQPQHF
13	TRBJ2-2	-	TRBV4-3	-	TGCGCCAGCAGCCATCAAGCCCCCGGGGAGCTGTTTTTT	CASSHQAPGELFF
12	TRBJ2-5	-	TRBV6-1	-	TGTGCCAGCAGTCCAAAGTCGGAGACCCAGTACTTC	CASSPKSETQYF
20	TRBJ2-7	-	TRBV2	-	TGTGCCAGCAGTGAACCTCCCGCCGGTCGGGCCCGAACTAGGGGCTACGAGCAGTACTTC	CASSEPPAGRARTRGYEQYF
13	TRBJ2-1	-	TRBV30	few	TGTGCCTGGAACAAAGGGGGGGACAATGAGCAGTTCTTC	CAWNKGGDNEQFF
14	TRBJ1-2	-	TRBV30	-	TGTGCCTGGAGTGGCGTAACAATCCCCTATGGCTACACCTTC	CAWSGVTIPYGYTF
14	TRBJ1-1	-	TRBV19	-	TGTGCCAGTAGTAGCACGGAGGGCTGGACTGAAGCTTTCTTT	CASSSTEGWTEAFF
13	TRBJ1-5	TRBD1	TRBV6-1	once	TGTGCCAGCCCGGGGGCGGGACAGGGCCCCCAGCATTTT	CASPGAGQGPQHF
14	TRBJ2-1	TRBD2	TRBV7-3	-	TGTGCCAGCAGCACAAGCGGACTAGAGGGTGAGCAGTTCTTC	CASSTSGLEGEQFF
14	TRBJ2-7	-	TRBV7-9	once	TGTGCCAGCAGCTTAGGTCAGGGCGGCTACGAGCAGTACTTC	CASSLGQGGYEQYF
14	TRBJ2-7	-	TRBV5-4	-	TGTGCCAGCAGCTTGGTCGGAGGGGACTACGAGCAGTACTTC	CASSLVGGDYEQYF
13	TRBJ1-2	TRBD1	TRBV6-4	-	TGTGCCAGCATCCTGGACAGGCTGAATGGCTACACCTTC	CASILDRLNGYTF
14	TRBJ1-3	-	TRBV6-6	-	TGTGCCAGCAGTTACGGGTCAGCTGGAAACACCATATATTTT	CASSYGSAGNTIYF
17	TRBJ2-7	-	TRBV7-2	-	TGTGCCAGCAGCGAGGACCCTTTCGGGTCGAGCTCCTACGAGCAGTACTTC	CASSEDPFGSSSYEQYF
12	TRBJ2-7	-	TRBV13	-	TGTGCCAGCAGCCAACTTGGCACAGAGCAGTACTTC	CASSQLGTEQYF
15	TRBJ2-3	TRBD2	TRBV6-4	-	TGTGCCAGCAGTGAACTAGCGGGGCGCACAGATACGCAGTATTTT	CASSELAGRTDTQYF
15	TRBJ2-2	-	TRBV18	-	TGTGCCAGCTCACCGTACCACAAGGGCACCGGGGAGCTGTTTTTT	CASSPYHKGTGELFF
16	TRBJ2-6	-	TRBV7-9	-	TGTGCGACCCCCCCCTACAGCTACTCTGGGGCCAACGTCCTGACTTTC	CATPPYSYSGANVLTF
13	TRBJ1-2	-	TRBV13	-	TGTGCCAGCAGCTATGTGACAAGAGATGGCTACACCTTC	CASSYVTRDGYTF
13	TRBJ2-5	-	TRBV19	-	TGTGCCAGCCGTCAGGGTAATGGAGAGACCCAGTACTTC	CASRQGNGETQYF
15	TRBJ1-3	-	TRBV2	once	TGTGCCAGCAGTCCCGGGACAAGCTCTGGAAACACCATATATTTT	CASSPGTSSGNTIYF
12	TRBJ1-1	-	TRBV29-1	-	TGCAGCGGCGGGACTGCGAACACTGAAGCTTTCTTT	CSGGTANTEAFF
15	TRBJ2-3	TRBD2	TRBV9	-	TGTGCCAGCACCCTCGGGGGGTCCGGCACAGATACGCAGTATTTT	CASTLGGSGTDTQYF
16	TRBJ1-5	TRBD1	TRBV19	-	TGTGCCAGTAGTATAGGACAGGGGCAATTTATCCAGCCCCAGCATTTT	CASSIGQGQFIQPQHF
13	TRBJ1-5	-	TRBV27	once	TGTGCCAGCAGTCCCACCATACGGCAGCCCCAGCATTTT	CASSPTIRQPQHF
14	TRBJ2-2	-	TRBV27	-	TGTGCCAGCAGTTTATATGCAGAGCCCGGGGAGCTGTTTTTT	CASSLYAEPGELFF
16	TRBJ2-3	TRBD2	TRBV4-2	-	TGTGCCAGCAGCCCGGGACTAGCGGTGGGGGGGGATACGCAGTATTTT	CASSPGLAVGGDTQYF